A selection of T cell receptor beta chains follows, all from one sample in a study of T cell repertoires in cytomegalovirus infection. The antigens for these receptors are not known. TCRdb re-called the reads with MiXCR, one entry per CDR3 protein. The table shows about 890,000 distinct CDR3 sequences, with approximately 32% occurring only once. The material was cultured CD8+ T cells from PBMCs, obtained from culture after CMV antigen stimulation. These TCRs come from a human donor in good health (CMV status not recorded). Some clones in this sample may be carry-over from other donors' samples. CDR3s include the opening cysteine and the closing phenylalanine or tryptophan. A D gene is named only where the DNA matches it firmly. Clone size is stated in some rows and not others, as once, few, many or a class when expanded.

J gene,clone size,CDR3 length,D gene,V gene,CDR3 DNA,CDR3 protein
TRBJ2-2,few,13,NA,TRBV12-3/TRBV12-4,TGTGCCAGCAGCCGCTATGGCACCGGGGAGCTGTTTTTT,CASSRYGTGELFF
TRBJ2-3,NA,17,TRBD2,TRBV12-3/TRBV12-4,TGTGCCAGCAGTTTAGATCCAGCGGGGGCTCCCACAGATACGCAGTATTTT,CASSLDPAGAPTDTQYF
TRBJ1-1,NA,14,NA,TRBV4-3,TGCGCCAGCAGCCAAGATATTGGGGGGACTGAAGCTTTCTTT,CASSQDIGGTEAFF
TRBJ2-1,many,15,TRBD1,TRBV7-9,TGTGCCAGCACCCAACCTGGACAGGGTCGAAATGAGCAGTTCTTC,CASTQPGQGRNEQFF
TRBJ2-1,NA,13,NA,TRBV6-2/TRBV6-3,TGTGCCAGCAGTTATAATTCGGGGGGCTACCAGTTCTTC,CASSYNSGGYQFF
TRBJ1-2,NA,14,TRBD1,TRBV7-8,TGTGCCAGCAGCTCCGGGACAGGGGGTTTAGGCTACACCTTC,CASSSGTGGLGYTF
TRBJ1-6,few,14,NA,TRBV6-5,TGTGCCAGCACCCAGGGCATCTATAATTCACCCCTCCACTTT,CASTQGIYNSPLHF
TRBJ1-1,NA,11,NA,TRBV6-5,TGTGCCACCCGGTCGAACACTGAAGCTTTCTTT,CATRSNTEAFF
TRBJ1-5,few,15,NA,TRBV15,TGTGCCACCAGCAGAGATAGGCAGAGCAATCAGCCCCAGCATTTT,CATSRDRQSNQPQHF
TRBJ2-1,NA,14,TRBD2,TRBV7-9,TGTGCCAGCAGCCATCCCCGGGGGGACAATGAGCAGTTCTTC,CASSHPRGDNEQFF
TRBJ1-4,few,17,NA,TRBV5-6,TGTGCCAGCAGCTTGGGCCCCCGCAGTTCACCTAATGAAAAACTGTTTTTT,CASSLGPRSSPNEKLFF
TRBJ1-3,few,15,NA,TRBV7-9,TGTGCCAGCAGCCCACCTTTTGGGGTGGGAAACACCATATATTTT,CASSPPFGVGNTIYF
TRBJ2-3,NA,15,NA,TRBV5-4,TGTGCCAGCAGCTTCCCACTAGCACGCACAGATACGCAGTATTTT,CASSFPLARTDTQYF